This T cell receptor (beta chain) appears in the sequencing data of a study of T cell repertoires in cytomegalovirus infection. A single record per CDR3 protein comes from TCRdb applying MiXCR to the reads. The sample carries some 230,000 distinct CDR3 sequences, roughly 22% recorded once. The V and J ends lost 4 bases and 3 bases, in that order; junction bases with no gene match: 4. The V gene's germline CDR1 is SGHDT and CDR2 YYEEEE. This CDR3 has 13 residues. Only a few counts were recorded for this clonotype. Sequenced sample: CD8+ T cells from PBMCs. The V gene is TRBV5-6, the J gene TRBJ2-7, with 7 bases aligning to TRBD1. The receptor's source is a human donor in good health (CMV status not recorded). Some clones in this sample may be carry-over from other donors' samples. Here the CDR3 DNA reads TGTGCCAGCAGCGTAGGGGGCAGCTACGAGCAGTACTTC. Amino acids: CASSVGGSYEQYF.